This T cell receptor beta chain came from a study of T cell responses to AZD1222 COVID-19 vaccine. The length of the CDR3 is 13 residues. V lost 8 bases to trimming and J lost 1 base, with 12 bases between them. CDR1 MDHEN and CDR2 SYDVKM come from the germline V gene. General study results and limits: It was only after the peak T cell response that any repertoires were sampled. Following two doses of AZD1222, Spike-specific TCR breadth and depth rose. Only a handful of AZD1222 recipients, more than 5 in all, had baseline seropositivity.

Some clones are missing from TCRdb's copy, which holds only in-frame ones; the method was immunoSEQ multiplex PCR. The sample gives 86,000 or so clones, about 90% of which show up once; around 10% is in the top ten. A word on this clone: The antigen is undetermined.

Specimen: peripheral blood, collected 28 days after the second AZD1222 dose. The receptor comes from an adult who received the AZD1222 COVID-19 vaccine. The chain uses TRBV28 and TRBJ2-7; D is unresolved. The CDR3 DNA is TGTGCCAGCCGTAATGGAATGTCCTACGAGCAGTACTTC. Amino acid sequence: CASRNGMSYEQYF.